The rows below give T cell receptor beta chains drawn from one sample of a study of yellow fever vaccine responses in identical twins. One entry per CDR3 protein results from TCRdb running MiXCR on the RT-PCR reads. Of roughly 1,800 distinct CDR3 sequences listed, approximately 86% are singletons. Sample: T cells from blood (PBMCs), unsorted or a sorted subset (not recorded which), taken before or after yellow fever vaccination (not recorded which). All receptors come from a woman aged 18-35 years who received the yellow fever vaccine. Both conserved end residues are part of each CDR3. Each record gives: J gene, CDR3 length, V gene, clone size, D gene, CDR3 protein, CDR3 DNA. The D gene is left open where the match is weak. Expanded clones get a size class; other rows say once, few or many, or leave the size out.

>TRBJ1-4|15|TRBV4-1|-|-
CASSQKTAVYEKLFF
TGCGCCAGCAGCCAAAAAACCGCAGTTTATGAAAAACTGTTTTTT
>TRBJ1-1|11|TRBV2|-|-
CASSGGTEAFF
TGTGCCAGCAGTGGAGGTACTGAAGCTTTCTTT
>TRBJ1-1|14|TRBV10-3|few|-
CAISLTGPNTEAFF
TGTGCCATCAGTCTTACAGGGCCGAACACTGAAGCTTTCTTT
>TRBJ2-1|16|TRBV15|-|TRBD2
CATSTQETSGTNEQFF
TGTGCCACCAGCACCCAGGAGACTAGCGGGACCAATGAGCAGTTCTTC
>TRBJ1-1|13|TRBV10-3|-|-
CAISPTGDTEAFF
TGTGCCATCTCCCCGACAGGAGACACTGAAGCTTTCTTT
>TRBJ1-1|11|TRBV10-1|-|-
CASSEGREAFF
TGCGCCAGCAGTGAAGGAAGGGAAGCTTTCTTT
>TRBJ2-1|14|TRBV6-1|-|-
CASSPLSSYNEQFF
TGTGCCAGCAGCCCCCTGAGCTCCTACAATGAGCAGTTCTTC
>TRBJ1-2|15|TRBV4-2|-|-
CASSQPNREINGYTF
TGTGCCAGCAGCCAGCCGAACAGGGAAATCAATGGCTACACCTTC
>TRBJ1-5|18|TRBV4-2|-|TRBD1
CASSPSGQGGYSNQPQHF
TGTGCCAGCAGCCCCAGCGGACAGGGAGGGTATAGCAATCAGCCCCAGCATTTT
>TRBJ1-1|11|TRBV10-1|-|-
CASSSRTEAFF
TGCGCCAGCAGCTCCAGGACAGAAGCTTTCTTT
>TRBJ1-2|15|TRBV29-1|-|TRBD1
CSVSSRQGRDYGYTF
TGCAGCGTTAGTTCAAGACAGGGAAGGGACTATGGCTACACCTTC
>TRBJ2-3|16|TRBV7-6|-|TRBD2
CASSLATSGSTDTQYF
TGTGCCAGCAGCTTAGCGACTAGCGGGAGCACAGATACGCAGTATTTT
>TRBJ2-3|14|TRBV7-6|once|TRBD2
CASSLEIAGDTQYF
TGTGCCAGCAGCTTAGAAATAGCGGGAGATACGCAGTATTTT
>TRBJ1-1|13|TRBV6-5|-|TRBD1
CASSYFSQGAAFF
TGTGCCAGCAGTTACTTTTCTCAGGGGGCGGCTTTCTTT
>TRBJ2-5|14|TRBV28|-|-
CASSLLGVQETQYF
TGTGCCAGCAGTTTGTTAGGAGTCCAAGAGACCCAGTACTTC